The 27 T cell receptor beta chains presented below share a single source sample, sequenced in a study of blood T cell repertoires in COVID-19. Some clones are missing from TCRdb's copy, which holds only in-frame ones; the method was immunoSEQ multiplex PCR. The sample contains some 240,000 clones, roughly 76% of which appear only once. Sample: peripheral blood. The receptors here all came from a woman older than 75 with COVID-19, enrolled during active disease.

The chain links TRBV5-1 to TRBJ1-4; 9 bases agree with TRBD1. This CDR3 has 15 residues. V was clipped by 7 bases and J by 4 bases; unmatched bases: 8. The germline CDR1 and CDR2 sequences are SGHRS and YFSETQ. For the CDR3, the DNA is TGCGCCAGCGGGACAGGGACAGGGAATAATGAAAAACTGTTTTTT. It yields the protein CASGTGTGNNEKLFF.

The rearrangement uses TRBV4-2 and TRBJ2-5; the match to TRBD1 covers 7 bases. Germline V gene data show CDR1 as LGHNA and CDR2 as YNFKEQ. This CDR3 is built from 16 residues. The trim removed 0 bases at V and 2 bases at J, leaving 6 bases unmatched. This CDR3 reads CASSQDTGAGQETQYF. The CDR3 region has the DNA TGTGCCAGCAGCCAAGATACAGGGGCAGGGCAAGAGACCCAGTACTTC.

This clone occurred a few times. This chain connects TRBV9 to TRBJ1-3, with D unclear. Between the trimmed V and J ends, which lost 0 bases and 0 bases, there was a span of 10 bases. This CDR3 has 16 residues. CDR1 and CDR2 from the germline V gene are SGDLS and YYNGEE. CDR3 in DNA: TGTGCCAGCAGCGTAGGCAGTCATATCTCTGGAAACACCATATATTTT. Its protein is CASSVGSHISGNTIYF.

The chain links TRBV4-1 to TRBJ1-2, with TRBD1 matching over 9 bases. Germline V gene data show CDR1 as MGHRA and CDR2 as YSYEKL. With 1 base clipped from V and 3 bases from J, the junction kept 6 bases outside the gene matches. The CDR3 covers 16 residues. The CDR3 region has the DNA TGCGCCAGCAGCCAAGTAACAGGGGGCTCTTACTATGGCTACACCTTC. Translated, it gives CASSQVTGGSYYGYTF.

This rearrangement joins TRBV6-5 to TRBJ1-5; unclear D gene. V lost 6 bases to trimming and J lost 6 bases, with 18 bases between them. Germline CDR1 and CDR2: MNHEY and SVGAGI. This CDR3 region has 15 residues. For the CDR3, the DNA is TGTGCCAGCAGATATGAGACGACTCCGCCTCAGCCCCAGCATTTT. Its translation: CASRYETTPPQPQHF.

The V call is TRBV5-1, the J call TRBJ2-1; the match to TRBD2 covers 8 bases. The CDR3 has 15 amino acids. V shed 7 bases, J shed 4 bases, and the junction held 10 bases outside the gene matches. CDR1 SGHRS and CDR2 YFSETQ come from the germline V gene. CDR3 in amino acids: CASERGTSGYNEQFF. CDR3 nucleotides: TGCGCCAGCGAAAGGGGTACTAGCGGATACAATGAGCAGTTCTTC.

This clone was detected only once. The CDR3 is CASSTETENIQYF. The CDR3 coding sequence is TGTGCCAGCTCCACGGAAACAGAAAACATTCAGTACTTC. The V gene is TRBV18, the J gene TRBJ2-4, with D unclear. The CDR3 extends over 13 amino acids. Germline V CDR1 and CDR2: KGHSH, LQKENI. V was trimmed by 6 bases and J by 5 bases, leaving 11 bases between them.

This chain links TRBV4-1 with TRBJ2-1; TRBD2 aligns across 9 bases. Germline CDR1 is MGHRA and CDR2 is YSYEKL. The V and J ends lost 5 bases and 7 bases, in that order; junction bases with no gene match: 12. The CDR3 totals 16 residues. The CDR3 nucleotides are TGCGCCAGCAGCTCCCATAGGGCGGGGGGGCAAAATGAGCAGTTCTTC. Its translation is CASSSHRAGGQNEQFF.

V usage is TRBV24-1 and J usage is TRBJ2-3; 8 bases align to TRBD2. In germline, CDR1 is KGHDR, CDR2 SFDVKD. After removal of 1 base from V and 1 base from J, the junction contained 3 bases not matched to a gene. The CDR3 contains 16 residues. The CDR3 loop is CATSDFPGGGTDTQYF. The CDR3 coding sequence is TGTGCCACCAGTGATTTTCCGGGGGGGGGCACAGATACGCAGTATTTT.

This clone came up once. J is TRBJ1-2 and V is TRBV11-1; weak D call: TRBD1 (5 bases). The CDR3 loop spans 12 amino acids. CDR1 SGHAT and CDR2 FQDESV come from the germline V gene (reference sequence). V was shortened by 4 bases and J by 6 bases, with 9 bases between the two germline ends. This CDR3 reads CASSWGGDGYTF. In DNA, the CDR3 is TGTGCCAGCAGCTGGGGCGGGGATGGCTACACCTTC.

The V gene is TRBV11-2, the J gene TRBJ1-3; D unresolved. This CDR3 region has 13 residues. Germline V lookup: CDR1 SGHAT, CDR2 FQNNGV. Trimming took off 6 bases at V and 2 bases at J, with 8 bases between the two ends. The CDR3 DNA sequence: TGTGCCAGCAGGTTCGGGGCTGGAAACACCATATATTTT. This codes for CASRFGAGNTIYF.

This rearrangement joins TRBV10-3 to TRBJ1-2; D might be TRBD1 (5 bases). V lost 4 bases, J lost 7 bases, and 13 bases lay in between. Germline V lookup: CDR1 ENHRY, CDR2 SYGVKD. The CDR3 spans 13 residues. Here the CDR3 reads CAISVEGDSGYTF. DNA of the CDR3: TGTGCCATCAGTGTAGAAGGGGATTCTGGCTACACCTTC.

CDR3 nucleotides: TGTGCCAGCAGCAATCAGCGGGAGAGGGAGACCCAGTACTTC. Its translation is CASSNQRERETQYF. V is TRBV21-1 and J is TRBJ2-5; no DNA check was done on the table's D call, TRBD2. TRBV21-1 is a pseudogene locus. The CDR3 is made up of 14 amino acids.

The chain couples TRBV23-1 to TRBJ1-2; D is unclear. TRBV23-1 is annotated as an ORF whose role is uncertain. The CDR3 has 15 amino acids. With 4 bases removed from V and 4 bases from J, the gap between germline ends came to 16 bases. The CDR3 DNA reads TGCGCCAGCAGTCCTCCGGGGAGCATCCCCTATGGCTACACCTTC. It is translated as CASSPPGSIPYGYTF.

This clone has only a few counts. At one end, the junction sequence differs from germline, possibly due to a read error. The chain uses TRBV7-7 and TRBJ2-2; maybe TRBD2 (5 bases). CDR1 and CDR2 (germline): SSHAT, FNYEAQ (reference sequence). This CDR3 region has 16 residues. The CDR3 is CASSPNPVPAGGELFF. The CDR3 DNA reads as TGTGCTAGCAGCCCCAACCCGGTCCCGGCGGGCGGGGAGCTGTTTTTT.

This chain joins TRBV6-5 and TRBJ2-3; TRBD2 matches at 8 bases. Germline CDR1 MNHEY, CDR2 SVGAGI. The CDR3 runs to 15 residues. V shed 5 bases and J 6 bases; nucleotides not matched to a gene: 10. As DNA, the CDR3 is TGTGCCAGCAGTCGGGGGGGGGCCCGAGGGGATACGCAGTATTTT. Translated: CASSRGGARGDTQYF.

The chain has TRBV28 and TRBJ1-1, with a possible D match to TRBD1 (5 bases). This CDR3 contains 12 residues. In germline, CDR1 is MDHEN, CDR2 SYDVKM. V lost 8 bases to trimming and J lost 4 bases, with 11 bases between them. CDR3 sequence: CASGAQRTEAFF. CDR3 sequence (DNA): TGTGCCAGCGGGGCCCAGCGCACTGAAGCTTTCTTT.

This sequence joins TRBV29-1 and TRBJ2-2, with TRBD2 identical over 9 bases. The CDR3 consists of 13 residues. Per germline, CDR1 SQVTM and CDR2 ANQGSEA. After removal of 8 bases from V and 6 bases from J, the junction contained 7 bases not matched to a gene. CDR3 DNA sequence: TGCAGCACATCTAGCGGGATCGCCGGGGAGCTGTTTTTT. It specifies CSTSSGIAGELFF.

The rearrangement links TRBV6-6 to TRBJ2-2; 7 positions match TRBD1. Losses at the gene ends were 2 bases for V and 0 bases for J; bases not matched to a gene: 0. CDR3 size: 15 residues. The germline V gene encodes CDR1 MNHNY and CDR2 SVGAGI (reference sequence). The CDR3 reads CASSYGQANTGELFF. The CDR3 bases are TGTGCCAGCAGTTACGGACAGGCGAACACCGGGGAGCTGTTTTTT.

The CDR3 coding sequence is TGTGCCAGCTCACCACAAATAGATACTAGGGGGAATGAGCAGTTCTTC. Translating gives CASSPQIDTRGNEQFF. The chain uses TRBV18 and TRBJ2-1; a weak D match, TRBD1 (6 bases). V was pared by 1 base and J by 7 bases, with 17 bases between. The CDR3 is 16 residues long. Germline CDR1 KGHSH, CDR2 LQKENI.

J is TRBJ2-4 and V is TRBV19; 7 bases align to TRBD2. Per the germline V gene, CDR1 is LNHDA and CDR2 is SQIVND (reference sequence). The CDR3 is 15 amino acids. J lost 2 bases, V lost 7 bases, and 8 bases had no gene match. The CDR3 nucleotides read TGTGCCAGTACATCCGGAGCGGGGACCAAAAACATTCAGTACTTC. Translated: CASTSGAGTKNIQYF.

The J gene is TRBJ1-3, the V gene TRBV6-1, with a possible D match to TRBD1 (6 bases). Germline V gene sequence: CDR1 MNHNS, CDR2 SASEGT. V lost 2 bases and J 3 bases, leaving 11 bases between the germline ends. This CDR3 is 15 amino acids long. CDR3 nucleotides: TGTGCCAGCAGTGAATCAGGGGCTGGTGGAAACACCATATATTTT. It codes for CASSESGAGGNTIYF.

The chain combines TRBV7-9 with TRBJ1-3; a possible D gene is TRBD1 (5 bases). The length of the CDR3 is 17 residues. V lost 10 bases, J lost 4 bases, and 26 bases lay in between. Germline values: CDR1 SEHNR, CDR2 FQNEAQ (reference sequence). The CDR3 loop is CAIASGARQTLGNTIYF. CDR3 nucleotide sequence: TGTGCCATAGCGAGCGGGGCAAGGCAGACTCTCGGAAACACCATATATTTT.

This rearrangement joins TRBV6-5 to TRBJ1-5; 9 positions match TRBD1. CDR1 is MNHEY, CDR2 SVGAGI, per germline. The CDR3 is 15 amino acids. V dropped 5 bases and J dropped 4; count of bases not matched to a gene: 6. The CDR3 sequence: CASSRTGAGNQPQHF. The CDR3 DNA reads TGTGCCAGCAGTCGGACAGGGGCTGGGAATCAGCCCCAGCATTTT.

This rearrangement joins TRBV28 to TRBJ2-7; TRBD2 agrees at 8 bases. Germline CDR1 reads MDHEN; CDR2 reads SYDVKM. V gave up 5 bases and J gave up 3 bases; unmatched junction bases: 6. The CDR3 loop spans 14 amino acids. The DNA for the CDR3 is TGTGCCAGCAGTGGGCCGGGGGGGGTCTACGAGCAGTACTTC. This codes for CASSGPGGVYEQYF.

The genes are TRBV27 and TRBJ1-4, with D possibly matching TRBD1 (5 bases). The CDR3 length is 13 residues. CDR1 is MNHEY, CDR2 SMNVEV, per germline (reference sequence). Deletions cut 6 bases from V and 7 bases from J, with 12 bases between. The CDR3 sequence: CASRPRGIEKLFF. For the CDR3, the DNA is TGTGCCAGCAGACCGCGGGGGATTGAAAAACTGTTTTTT.

This chain connects TRBV27 to TRBJ1-6; 7 bases fit TRBD1. V lost 5 bases to trimming and J lost 10 bases; unmatched junction nucleotides: 14. CDR3 length: 16 amino acids. CDR1 and CDR2 from the germline V gene are MNHEY and SMNVEV (reference sequence). CDR3 coding DNA: TGTGCCAGCAGTACCCCGCGACAGGGACGAGGGTCACCCCTCCACTTT. This sequence encodes CASSTPRQGRGSPLHF.